This is a list of T cell receptor beta chains from one sample in a study of cytomegalovirus exposure and HLA in healthy donors. Assay used: immunoSEQ multiplex PCR; TCRdb lists only in-frame clones, some missing. This sample yields roughly 120,000 clones, of which around three quarters are seen a single time; roughly 3.5% belongs to the top ten. Material for sequencing was PBMCs. All receptors derive from a man aged 35 to 55 in good health and CMV-seronegative. CDR3s include the opening cysteine and the closing phenylalanine or tryptophan. D genes are given only for firm matches. Size tells how often a clone was seen (once, few, many) or the class of an expanded clone, and some rows leave it out.

v_call,j_call,d_call,clone_size,cdr3_aa,cdr3_nt
TRBV7-2,TRBJ2-3,-,-,CASSFDTSTDTQYF,TGTGCCAGCTCTTTTGATACTAGCACAGATACGCAGTATTTT
TRBV5-5,TRBJ2-2,TRBD1,-,CASSQTGVGTTGELFF,TGTGCCAGCAGCCAAACAGGGGTCGGCACTACCGGGGAGCTGTTTTTT
TRBV4-1,TRBJ2-7,-,once,CASSQRLEPYEQYF,TGCGCCAGCAGCCAACGTCTAGAGCCCTACGAGCAGTACTTC
TRBV30,TRBJ1-1,-,-,CAWSGPRGTEAFF,TGTGCCTGGAGTGGACCCAGGGGCACTGAAGCTTTCTTT
TRBV6-1,TRBJ1-2,-,-,CASSVADYGYTF,TGTGCCAGCAGTGTCGCAGACTATGGCTACACCTTC
TRBV11-1,TRBJ2-1,-,-,CASSSRGFYNEQFF,TGTGCCAGCAGCTCCAGGGGATTCTACAATGAGCAGTTCTTC
TRBV11-1,TRBJ2-3,-,-,CASSRFVGASTDTQYF,TGTGCCAGCAGCCGCTTCGTTGGGGCTAGCACAGATACGCAGTATTTT
TRBV29-1,TRBJ1-2,TRBD1,-,CSVERIGGDGYTF,TGCAGCGTTGAAAGGATAGGGGGCGATGGCTACACCTTC
TRBV7-6,TRBJ2-2,TRBD1,-,CASRPTGGARNTGELFF,TGTGCCAGCAGACCTACAGGGGGCGCAAGGAACACCGGGGAGCTGTTTTTT
TRBV19,TRBJ1-1,-,once,CASRRDIRYTEAFF,TGTGCCAGTAGGAGGGACATACGATACACTGAAGCTTTCTTT
TRBV13,TRBJ1-1,TRBD1,-,CASSPEDRVGGNTEAFF,TGTGCCAGCAGCCCAGAGGACAGGGTTGGGGGAAACACTGAAGCTTTCTTT